Below, 17 T cell receptor beta chains from the same sample are listed, as sequenced in a study of beta chain features in type 1 diabetes. Investigators reverse transcribed all isolated RNA, so they sequenced expressed TCRB transcripts. The repertoire was sequenced with immunoSEQ multiplex PCR; TCRdb's copy has only in-frame clones and lacks some. The sample lists about 340,000 clones, approximately 13% seen once, with about 0.015% in the top ten. Study-wide points: Shortening that was moderate but significant affected the TCRB CDR3s of Type 1 diabetes patients in all four CD4+ subsets.

Their antigens remain unidentified. The sample taken for sequencing was naive CD4+ T cells from blood. These receptors were obtained from a woman aged 18-35 years with type 1 diabetes.

This clone came up a few times. This chain links TRBV6-1 with TRBJ2-1, with 8 bases lining up with TRBD2. Trimming cost V 6 bases and J 10 bases; bases outside gene matches: 8. The CDR3 has 13 amino acids. Looked up from germline, CDR1 is MNHNS and CDR2 is SASEGT. CDR3 residues: CASRAGGGYEQFF. The DNA for the CDR3 is TGTGCCAGCAGGGCCGGGGGGGGTTACGAGCAGTTCTTC.

The chain links TRBV7-3 to TRBJ2-3; a possible D gene is TRBD2 (5 bases). This CDR3 spans 13 amino acids. Per germline, CDR1 SGHTA and CDR2 FQGTGA. Trimming removed 6 bases from V and 1 base from J, with 8 bases in between. The CDR3 spells CASSVGGTDTQYF. In DNA form, the CDR3 reads TGTGCCAGCAGTGTCGGGGGCACAGATACGCAGTATTTT.

V and J are TRBV15 and TRBJ2-2; 7 bases agree with TRBD1. Losses at the gene ends were 2 bases for V and 2 bases for J; bases not matched to a gene: 8. This CDR3 region has 17 residues. Germline CDR1 LNHNV, CDR2 YYDKDF (reference sequence). CDR3 in DNA: TGTGCCACCAGCAGAAGGGGCGACAGGGCTAACACCGGGGAGCTGTTTTTT. The encoded protein is CATSRRGDRANTGELFF.

This clone has a handful of counts. The CDR3 loop reads CATSRPGISQPQHF. DNA for the CDR3: TGTGCCACCAGCAGACCAGGAATCTCTCAGCCCCAGCATTTT. The chain recombines TRBV15 with TRBJ1-5; D is unclear. Germline-derived CDR1 and CDR2 are LNHNV and YYDKDF (reference sequence). The ends were cut back, 2 bases at V and 6 bases at J, with 11 bases in the middle. This CDR3 contains 14 residues. The complete variable domain, with remaining parts taken from reference TRBV15 and TRBJ1-5, reads DAMVIQNPRYQVTQFGKPVTLSCSQTLNHNVMYWYQQKSSQAPKLLFHYYDKDFNNEADTPDNFQSRRPNTSFCFLDIRSPGLGDTAMYLCATSRPGISQPQHFGDGTRLSIL.

V and J are TRBV2 and TRBJ2-7; TRBD2 is a possible D gene (5 bases). With 4 bases removed from V and 6 bases from J, the gap between germline ends came to 13 bases. CDR3 length equals 13 residues. Germline V gene sequence: CDR1 SNHLY, CDR2 FYNNEI. For the CDR3, the DNA is TGTGCCAGCAGTGTCCCACTCGCGGGCGAGCAGTACTTC. Translating gives CASSVPLAGEQYF.

The rearrangement joins TRBV28 to TRBJ2-7; 10 nucleotides agree with TRBD1. V was clipped by 3 bases and J by 4 bases; unmatched bases: 6. The V gene's germline CDR1 is MDHEN and CDR2 SYDVKM. This CDR3 comprises 15 residues. Here the CDR3 reads CASSFHGTGAYEQYF. The CDR3 DNA reads TGTGCCAGCAGTTTTCACGGGACAGGGGCGTACGAGCAGTACTTC.

The chain recombines TRBV7-9 with TRBJ2-1; 8 bases map to TRBD2. V trimming: 5 bases; J trimming: 4 bases; junction bases outside the gene matches: 4. This CDR3 comprises 14 residues. Germline CDR1 SEHNR, CDR2 FQNEAQ (reference sequence). The CDR3 DNA reads as TGTGCCAGCAGCGCCCGGGAGGGTTACAATGAGCAGTTCTTC. The encoded protein is CASSAREGYNEQFF.

The chain uses TRBV18 and TRBJ1-1; 9 nucleotides align to TRBD1. The CDR3 consists of 16 residues. The germline gives CDR1 KGHSH, CDR2 LQKENI. With V trimmed by 6 bases and J by 6 bases, 14 bases remained unmatched. The CDR3 nucleotides read TGTGCCAGCTCGCCCCGGACAGGGGATTTTAAGGCTGAAGCTTTCTTT. Encoded protein: CASSPRTGDFKAEAFF.

V is TRBV29-1 and J is TRBJ2-7; 7 bases map to TRBD1. V shed 3 bases, J shed 5 bases, and the junction held 16 bases outside the gene matches. The germline CDR1 and CDR2 sequences are SQVTM and ANQGSEA. The CDR3 extends over 16 amino acids. The CDR3 spells CSVDPQQGSLQDEQYV. The CDR3 region has the DNA TGCAGCGTTGACCCGCAACAGGGGTCCCTCCAAGACGAGCAGTACGTC.

The chain has TRBV6-5 and TRBJ2-1; 8 bases agree with TRBD2. Germline CDR1 is MNHEY and CDR2 is SVGAGI. The length of the CDR3 is 15 residues. V was clipped by 10 bases and J by 1 base; unmatched bases: 9. The CDR3 DNA is TGTGCCACCCAGCGGGAGCCCGGGTCCTACAATGAGCAGTTCTTC. Protein sequence: CATQREPGSYNEQFF.

The chain couples TRBV4-3 to TRBJ1-2, with a weak D call TRBD1 (5 bases). CDR1 LGHNA and CDR2 YSLEER come from the germline V gene. Trimming stripped 0 bases from V and 5 bases from J, with 7 bases between. This CDR3 is 13 amino acids long. This chain's CDR3 is CASSQEGPYGYTF. In DNA form, the CDR3 reads TGCGCCAGCAGCCAAGAGGGGCCGTATGGCTACACCTTC.

This chain uses TRBV11-1 with TRBJ1-1; 7 bases are shared with TRBD1. This CDR3 region has 14 residues. The V gene end was trimmed by 3 bases and the J gene end by 3 bases; junction bases not matched to a gene: 4. CDR1 is SGHAT, CDR2 FQDESV, per germline (reference sequence). The CDR3 is CASSFVRGHTEAFF. The CDR3 DNA reads TGTGCCAGCAGCTTCGTTAGGGGGCACACTGAAGCTTTCTTT. The full variable domain, with the rest looked up from reference TRBV11-1 and TRBJ1-1, is EAEVAQSPRYKITEKSQAVAFWCDPISGHATLYWYRQILGQGPELLVQFQDESVVDDSQLPKDRFSAERLKGVDSTLKIQPAELGDSAMYLCASSFVRGHTEAFFGQGTRLTVV.

This clone appeared a few times. J is TRBJ1-1 and V is TRBV29-1; 10 positions agree with TRBD1. With V trimmed by 5 bases and J by 6 bases, 6 bases remained unmatched. The CDR3 contains 13 residues. CDR1 is SQVTM, CDR2 ANQGSEA, per germline. Here the CDR3 DNA reads TGCAGCGTTTCGGACAGGGGGATTTCTGAAGCTTTCTTT. Translated, it gives CSVSDRGISEAFF.

The chain combines TRBV14 with TRBJ2-1, with 8 bases aligning to TRBD1. Germline-derived CDR1 and CDR2 are SGHDN and FVKESK. V shed 0 bases and J 4 bases; nucleotides not matched to a gene: 5. The CDR3 runs to 16 residues. CDR3 region: CASSQDLRTGYNEQFF. In DNA, the CDR3 is TGTGCCAGCAGCCAAGATCTGCGGACAGGGTACAATGAGCAGTTCTTC. Full variable domain (remainder filled in from reference TRBV14 and TRBJ2-1): EAGVTQFPSHSVIEKGQTVTLRCDPISGHDNLYWYRRVMGKEIKFLLHFVKESKQDESGMPNNRFLAERTGGTYSTLKVQPAELEDSGVYFCASSQDLRTGYNEQFFGPGTRLTVL.

The chain carries TRBV4-3 and TRBJ1-3; the D gene is possibly TRBD1 (5 bases). The V gene's germline CDR1 is LGHNA and CDR2 YSLEER. CDR3 length: 12 residues. Trimming pared 0 bases from V and 8 bases from J, leaving 5 bases between. This CDR3 is CASSQDRDTIYF. CDR3 DNA sequence: TGCGCCAGCAGCCAAGACAGGGACACCATATATTTT.

This chain connects TRBV7-9 to TRBJ2-7, with TRBD1 as a possible D gene (6 bases). Germline loops: CDR1 SEHNR, CDR2 FQNEAQ (reference sequence). The CDR3 has 14 residues. Trimming left V 5 bases short and J 2 bases short, with 13 bases between. The CDR3 DNA sequence: TGTGCCAGCAGCGAGGGGACACCGCCCTACGAGCAGTACGTC. Its protein is CASSEGTPPYEQYV.

The genes are TRBV15 and TRBJ1-5; D gene ambiguous. Looked up from germline, CDR1 is LNHNV and CDR2 is YYDKDF (reference sequence). V was cut by 1 base and J by 4 bases, with 2 bases left in between. This CDR3 is 12 amino acids long. The CDR3 DNA sequence: TGTGCCACCAGCAGAGTAAATCAGCCCCAGCATTTT. Residues: CATSRVNQPQHF.